This paragraph covers one TCR beta chain sequence. Its antigen target is currently unknown. No base quality information exists; no much larger clone differs at one position. The roughly 39 donors, aged about 6 to 100 years, were systemically healthy Caucasian individuals from Russia. Each donor gave 8 to 10 milliliters of peripheral blood, collected into EDTA-treated Vacutainer tubes. Ficoll-Paque density-gradient centrifugation was used to isolate PBMCs, with at least 7 million obtained per sample. Total RNA was extracted from PBMCs with Trizol reagent, with at least 6 micrograms obtained per sample. The percentages of naive CD45RAhigh/CD27high T cells were determined by flow cytometry on a PBMC aliquot from every donor. The sample is drawn from a study of blood T cells in healthy people across ages (dated by TCRdb to between 2014 and 2017). Regarding the complete study: In model experiments, template switching captured about one uniquely barcoded TCR beta cDNA molecule for every two T cells. Four age groups were formed from the donors: young (average approximately 15 years), middle-aged (around 39), aged (under 70) and long-lived (roughly 81). Donors of different ages were randomly distributed across sequencing lanes to avoid experimental bias. To track age-related changes in TCR beta repertoire diversity, the study relied on deep sequencing normalized with unique cDNA molecular identifiers. For two donors (one aged 18 to 29 and one aged 80 or older), the study analyzed two additional independent replicas of 1 million unique cDNA reads from the same blood draw.

Libraries were prepared through 5' RACE. The instrument given in TCRdb is Illumina HiSeq 2500. A second 7 to 11 cycle PCR used a sample-barcoded 5' primer and a J-beta primer mix. A template-switch 5' adaptor carrying 12 random nucleotides introduced a unique molecular identifier onto each TCR beta cDNA molecule. Each sample yielded at least 2.5 million CDR3-containing paired-end reads. First-strand cDNA synthesis was performed from all RNA using the Mint cDNA synthesis kit, with priming by a TRBC-specific oligonucleotide. Following uracil-DNA glycosylase treatment, all cDNA underwent a first 18-cycle PCR with the universal primers M1SS and BC2_uni_R. Turning to the authors' computational methods: For normalization, 1 million high-quality reads, each with a distinct molecular identifier, were randomly selected from each sample. Reads with shared molecular identifiers were discarded instead of being binned into consensus sequences. MiTCR, run with a Q25 quality threshold and the strictest error-elimination algorithm, handled CDR3 identification, clonotype clustering and error correction. A nonparametric unseen species model using Euler transformation provided a lower-bound estimate of total TCR beta diversity. TCRdb reprocessed the public reads (quality trimming at Q25 with fastp, clone calling with MiXCR) and kept in-frame beta chains. Merged by CDR3 protein, the rows form single entries marked with the most common genes and DNA. The authors' filters were not applied to this entry. This sample is represented by about a million distinct CDR3 sequences; about 53% of them were singletons. Around 21% of the sample is in the top ten clones.

V is reduced by 5 bases and J by 4 bases, leaving a spacing of 18 bases between them. The CDR3, from cysteine to phenylalanine, totals 16 residues. Solely the CDR3 DNA is kept, with 48 bases framed from the first base. On the study overall, not on this receptor specifically: Bulk unsorted PBMC profiling prevented conclusive comparison of naive and antigen-experienced compartments. Estimates of total diversity from one million sequenced T cells were regarded as lower bounds and underestimates. A strong correlation was found between observed TCR beta diversity and the percentage of naive T cells measured by flow cytometry. As age increased, observed TCR beta diversity per million T cells dropped in a roughly linear way, and a significant reduction was already evident by age about 36. Donor CMV infection status was unknown, potentially confounding age-related changes in expanded clonotypes. The long-lived group showed more naive CD4+ T cells, fewer expanded clones and increased TCR diversity than the aged group, suggesting age selection.

This receptor chain uses TRBV12-3 or TRBV12-4 and TRBJ1-5; the D gene assignment is ambiguous. Sequencing was performed on blood. The receptor was isolated from a woman aged 60-70 years in good health. The nucleotides read TGTGCCAGCAGTCTAGGACGGGAGCAGTGGAATCAGCCCCAGCATTTT. Its coded protein is CASSLGREQWNQPQHF.